The T cell receptor (beta chain) under discussion was sequenced for a study of blood T cell repertoires in COVID-19. In the study overall: The United States, Italy and Spain were the sources of the acute and convalescent COVID-19 samples. T cells, B-cell-depleted T cells, or PBMCs provided the cDNA or gDNA that served as material.

Per the original data handling: Quantification of nucleated cells was approximated via reference gene primer amplification. Here immunoSEQ multiplex PCR was the method, and the copy in TCRdb shows in-frame clones only, minus some. For V, J and clone size, that table is used; D and trimming come from the DNA. The sample contains 20,000 to 30,000 clones, roughly 79% of which appear only once. This clonotype was sampled from an older man with active or convalescent COVID-19. The specimen sequenced was peripheral blood.

CDR3 amino acids: CASSLGGGNEQYF. Here the CDR3 DNA reads TGTGCCAGCAGCTTAGGCGGGGGGAACGAGCAGTACTTC. The V call is TRBV11-2, the J call TRBJ2-7, with 8 bases identical to TRBD2. Looked up from germline, CDR1 is SGHAT and CDR2 is FQNNGV. The CDR3 has 13 residues. Unmatched junction bases numbered 1, after V lost 1 base and J lost 5 bases.